These 3 T cell receptor beta chains originate from one sample sequenced in a study of blood T cells in healthy people across ages. For the second PCR, which ran for about 6 to 11 cycles, a sample-barcoded 5' primer and a J-beta primer mix were used. TCRdb recomputed calls from the 5' RACE reads with MiXCR, one row per CDR3 protein. The table records roughly 700,000 distinct CDR3 sequences, about half of them present only once. Sequencing was carried out using blood. These receptors came from a woman in her sixties or seventies in good health.

The sample holds many counts of this clonotype. The V call is TRBV12-3 or TRBV12-4, the J call TRBJ2-1; 8 nucleotides agree with TRBD1. Trimming at V came to 4 bases and at J to 8 bases, leaving 10 bases not matched to a gene. CDR3 length: 15 residues. This CDR3 is CASSSIETGVYEQFF. The DNA for the CDR3 is TGTGCCAGCAGTTCTATTGAGACAGGGGTCTATGAGCAGTTCTTC.

This clonotype was picked up many times. This chain uses TRBV29-1 with TRBJ2-7; D could derive from TRBD1 or TRBD2 (6 bases each). Germline V CDR1 and CDR2: SQVTM, ANQGSEA. V was cut by 4 bases and J by 10 bases, with 11 bases left in between. CDR3 length equals 10 residues. CDR3 protein: CSVVLGGQYF. CDR3 nucleotide sequence: TGCAGCGTTGTCCTGGGGGGCCAGTACTTC.

The J gene is TRBJ2-5, the V gene TRBV20-1; 7 nucleotides agree with TRBD1. The better agreement between TRBJ2-7 and the DNA end casts doubt on the J call. This CDR3 has 15 amino acids. Germline V gene data show CDR1 as DFQATT and CDR2 as SNEGSKA (reference sequence). The CDR3 region has the DNA TGCAGTGCGTATTATCCGGGACAGCTTTCAGACGAGCAGTACTTC. Translation: CSAYYPGQLSDEQYF.